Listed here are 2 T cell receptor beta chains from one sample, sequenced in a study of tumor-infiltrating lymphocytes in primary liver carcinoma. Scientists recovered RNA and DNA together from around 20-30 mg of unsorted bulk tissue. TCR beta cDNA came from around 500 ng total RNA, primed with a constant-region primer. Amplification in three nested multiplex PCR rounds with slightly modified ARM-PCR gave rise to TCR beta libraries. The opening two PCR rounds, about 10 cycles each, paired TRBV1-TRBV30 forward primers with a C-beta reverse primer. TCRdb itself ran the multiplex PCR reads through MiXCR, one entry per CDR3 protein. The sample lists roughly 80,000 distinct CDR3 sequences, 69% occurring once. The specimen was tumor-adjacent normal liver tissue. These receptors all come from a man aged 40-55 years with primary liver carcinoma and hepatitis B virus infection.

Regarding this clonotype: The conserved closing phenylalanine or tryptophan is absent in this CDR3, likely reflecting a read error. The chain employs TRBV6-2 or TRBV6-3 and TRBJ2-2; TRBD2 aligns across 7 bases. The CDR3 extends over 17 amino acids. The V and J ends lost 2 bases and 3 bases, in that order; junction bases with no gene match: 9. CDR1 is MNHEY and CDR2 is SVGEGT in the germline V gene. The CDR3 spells CASSYTSSGPYTGELFI. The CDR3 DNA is TGTGCCAGCAGTTACACTTCTAGCGGACCCTACACCGGGGAGCTGTTTATT.

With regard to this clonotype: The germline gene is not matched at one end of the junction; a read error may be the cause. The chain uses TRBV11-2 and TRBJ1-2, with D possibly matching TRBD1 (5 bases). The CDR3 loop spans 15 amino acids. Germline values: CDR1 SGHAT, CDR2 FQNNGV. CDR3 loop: CTSCLNGGNPYGYTF. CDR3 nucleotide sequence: TGTACCAGCTGCCTCAACGGGGGGAATCCCTATGGCTACACCTTC.